This passage covers 27 T cell receptor beta chains from one sample sequenced in a study of OX40 agonist ivuxolimab in advanced cancers. The receptor library was made with the immunoSEQ multiplex PCR assay. Entries here come from immuneACCESS through TCRdb and include only in-frame sequences with V and J called. Some clones fail to appear in such tables; in the studies checked, an unresolved V gene covers under half of the shortfall, and the cause of the remainder is unknown. The sample table lists over 50,000 clones, 92% of them with a count of one. Around 25% of the sample is in the top ten clones. This specimen consisted of CD4+ or CD8+ T cells sorted from blood, obtained in a trial of the OX40 agonist ivuxolimab. Source of these receptors: an adult with an advanced solid tumor such as melanoma, head and neck, liver or kidney cancer.

The CDR3 here is CASSQARGYEQYF. The CDR3 DNA follows: TGCGCCAGCAGCCAAGCGAGGGGCTACGAGCAGTACTTC. The chain has TRBV4-3 and TRBJ2-7; either TRBD1 or TRBD2 may supply D (5 bases each). The ends were cut back, 1 base at V and 3 bases at J, with 7 bases in the middle. The CDR3 totals 13 residues. Germline CDR1 and CDR2: LGHNA and YSLEER.

V is TRBV4-3 and J is TRBJ1-4; 9 bases line up with TRBD1. With V trimmed by 3 bases and J by 11 bases, 13 bases remained unmatched. Germline V lookup: CDR1 LGHNA, CDR2 YSLEER. CDR3 size: 16 residues. The CDR3 coding sequence is TGCGCCAGCAGCCAGGACCCGACAGGGGGACGATCGAAACTGTTTTTT. The encoded protein is CASSQDPTGGRSKLFF.

This sequence joins TRBV7-9 and TRBJ2-1; a weak D match, TRBD2 (5 bases). Germline V gene lookup returns CDR1 SEHNR and CDR2 FQNEAQ (reference sequence). V was cut by 5 bases and J by 0 bases, with 11 bases left in between. The CDR3 is 15 amino acids. Written as DNA, the CDR3 is TGTGCCAGCAGCCCCGGAGGCAGCTCCTACAATGAGCAGTTCTTC. Its translation is CASSPGGSSYNEQFF.

This clone was observed a single time. The rearrangement links TRBV12-5 to TRBJ2-7, with D perhaps matching TRBD2 (6 bases). V dropped 7 bases and J dropped 4 bases, with 17 bases sitting between them. This CDR3 region has 14 residues. Germline CDR1 and CDR2: LGHNT and FRNRAP. CDR3 protein: CASEKTGVWYEQYV. The CDR3, as DNA: TGTGCTAGTGAGAAAACGGGAGTTTGGTACGAGCAGTACGTC.

The chain uses TRBV10-3 and TRBJ1-2; D perhaps matches TRBD1 (5 bases). The CDR3 is 12 amino acids. Germline V gives CDR1 ENHRY, CDR2 SYGVKD. Trimming shortened V by 4 bases and J by 8 bases, and 11 bases separated the two germline ends. CDR3: CAISVGGGGYTF. The CDR3 DNA reads TGTGCCATCAGTGTCGGGGGAGGAGGCTACACCTTC.

In this sample, this clone turned up once. The chain uses TRBV6-5 and TRBJ2-2; 7 bases fit TRBD2. Germline V CDR1 and CDR2: MNHEY, SVGAGI. The junction had 0 bases not matched to a gene; V was cut back by 2 bases and J by 6 bases. CDR3 length: 13 amino acids. The DNA for the CDR3 is TGTGCCAGCAGTTACACTAGCGCCGGGGAGCTGTTTTTT. Translation: CASSYTSAGELFF.

The chain recombines TRBV14 with TRBJ2-1; a weak D match, TRBD2 (6 bases). Germline CDR1 reads SGHDN; CDR2 reads FVKESK. The CDR3 is 15 amino acids. Trimming took off 4 bases at V and 9 bases at J, with 19 bases between the two ends. As DNA, the CDR3 is TGTGCCAGCAGCCCAGAAAGCGTAGCGGTTGGTGAGCAGTTCTTC. Protein product: CASSPESVAVGEQFF.

This chain joins TRBV15 and TRBJ2-2; D remains ambiguous. The CDR3 loop spans 12 amino acids. Germline CDR1 reads LNHNV; CDR2 reads YYDKDF (reference sequence). V was cut by 10 bases and J by 3 bases, with 9 bases left in between. The CDR3: CAISHDTGELFF. The CDR3 DNA is TGTGCCATTTCTCACGACACCGGGGAGCTGTTTTTT.

V is TRBV4-1 and J is TRBJ1-1; D is ambiguous. This CDR3 has 14 residues. The germline gives CDR1 MGHRA, CDR2 YSYEKL. With 0 bases removed from V and 10 bases from J, the gap between germline ends came to 15 bases. As DNA, the CDR3 is TGCGCCAGCAGCCAAGATCGTATCGGGGTAGGAGCTTTCTTT. Its translation: CASSQDRIGVGAFF.

The chain couples TRBV6-5 to TRBJ2-1, with D possibly matching TRBD1 (5 bases). The germline gives CDR1 MNHEY, CDR2 SVGAGI. This CDR3 is built from 12 residues. V was shortened by 6 bases and J by 5 bases, with 8 bases between the two germline ends. This chain's CDR3 is CASSEGDNEQFF. CDR3 bases: TGTGCCAGCAGCGAAGGGGACAATGAGCAGTTCTTC.

The chain is built from TRBV2 and TRBJ1-2, with 7 bases that match TRBD1. Per germline, CDR1 SNHLY and CDR2 FYNNEI. This CDR3 is built from 16 residues. V was pared by 5 bases and J by 0 bases, with 9 bases of the junction left unmatched. CDR3 sequence (DNA): TGTGCCAGCAGTACCGACAGGGTAGGGGCTAACTATGGCTACACCTTC. The encoded protein is CASSTDRVGANYGYTF.

The gene calls are TRBV6-5 and TRBJ2-1; D might be TRBD2 (5 bases). The CDR3 is made up of 16 amino acids. The germline CDR1 and CDR2 sequences are MNHEY and SVGAGI. The V end was cut by 0 bases, the J end by 2 bases, with 11 bases between. The CDR3 loop reads CASSYSWGEAYNEQFF. The CDR3 region has the DNA TGTGCCAGCAGTTACTCGTGGGGAGAGGCCTACAATGAGCAGTTCTTC.

The chain uses TRBV30 and TRBJ2-1; 8 nucleotides match TRBD1. Losses at the gene ends were 3 bases for V and 5 bases for J; bases not matched to a gene: 15. Germline V CDR1 and CDR2: GTSNPN, SVGIG (reference sequence). The CDR3 covers 17 residues. CDR3 in DNA: TGTGCCTGGAGCCGCCTTCAAGGACAGGGTGGCCACAATGAGCAGTTCTTC. This translates into CAWSRLQGQGGHNEQFF.

V gene TRBV11-3 combines with J gene TRBJ2-1; 8 nucleotides match TRBD2. Germline CDR1 is SGHNT and CDR2 is YENEEA. This CDR3 is 16 amino acids long. V was clipped by 3 bases and J by 0 bases; unmatched bases: 4. CDR3 loop: CASSLDSGSSYNEQFF. CDR3 coding DNA: TGTGCCAGCAGCTTGGACAGCGGGAGCTCCTACAATGAGCAGTTCTTC.

The chain joins TRBV29-1 to TRBJ2-1; D gene uncertain. V lost 4 bases, J lost 8 bases, and 12 bases lay in between. The CDR3 runs to 12 residues. The germline gives CDR1 SQVTM, CDR2 ANQGSEA. The CDR3 here is CSVVPVADEQFF. The CDR3 DNA is TGCAGCGTTGTCCCCGTGGCTGATGAGCAGTTCTTC.

The chain links TRBV10-3 to TRBJ1-1, with D unclear. Between the trimmed V and J ends, which lost 3 bases and 4 bases, there was a span of 12 bases. CDR3 size: 14 residues. Looked up from germline, CDR1 is ENHRY and CDR2 is SYGVKD. CDR3 region: CAISEGGFSTEAFF. In nucleotides, the CDR3 is TGTGCCATCAGTGAAGGTGGCTTTAGCACTGAAGCTTTCTTT.

This clone was counted a single time. The genes are TRBV4-3 and TRBJ2-3; D call uncertain. Between the trimmed V and J ends, which lost 0 bases and 7 bases, there was a span of 11 bases. The CDR3 is made up of 14 amino acids. Germline assignment: CDR1 LGHNA and CDR2 YSLEER. The CDR3 spells CASSQEGWGHTQYF. CDR3 coding DNA: TGCGCCAGCAGCCAAGAGGGTTGGGGTCATACGCAGTATTTT.

This chain connects TRBV6-5 to TRBJ2-5; D is uncertain. The germline CDR1 and CDR2 sequences are MNHEY and SVGAGI. The CDR3 has 12 amino acids. Trimming took off 2 bases at V and 5 bases at J, with 6 bases between the two ends. CDR3 sequence (DNA): TGTGCCAGCAGTTACCCACCCGAGACCCAGTACTTC. It yields the protein CASSYPPETQYF.

The chain has TRBV10-3 and TRBJ2-1, with D maybe TRBD2 (6 bases). V shed 8 bases and J shed 8 bases, with 10 bases lying between them. CDR3 length: 11 residues. Germline CDR1 and CDR2: ENHRY and SYGVKD. As DNA, the CDR3 is TGTGCCATCGCCGCGGGATATGAGCAGTTCTTC. Translated, it gives CAIAAGYEQFF.

This sequence joins TRBV28 and TRBJ2-7, with TRBD1 identical over 7 bases. This CDR3 has 15 amino acids. Germline lookup yields CDR1 MDHEN and CDR2 SYDVKM. J lost 6 bases, V lost 5 bases, and 13 bases had no gene match. CDR3 sequence: CASSRLRDSSSEQYF. The CDR3 DNA is TGTGCCAGCAGTCGATTAAGGGACAGCTCTAGCGAGCAGTACTTC.

The genes are TRBV28 and TRBJ1-2; unclear D gene. The CDR3 has 12 residues. V dropped 7 bases and J dropped 2 bases, with 8 bases sitting between them. Germline V gene sequence: CDR1 MDHEN, CDR2 SYDVKM. This CDR3 is CASTPGNYGYTF. The CDR3 DNA is TGTGCCAGCACCCCGGGAAACTATGGCTACACCTTC.

The chain has TRBV30 and TRBJ2-1; no definite D call. V was trimmed by 0 bases and J by 0 bases, leaving 9 bases between them. Germline V gene data show CDR1 as GTSNPN and CDR2 as SVGIG (reference sequence). The CDR3 spans 15 residues. The CDR3 is CAWSVSSSSYNEQFF. For the CDR3, the DNA is TGTGCCTGGAGTGTATCGTCTAGCTCCTACAATGAGCAGTTCTTC.

This clone was picked up one time. The chain is built from TRBV6-5 and TRBJ1-1, with D uncertain. Looked up from germline, CDR1 is MNHEY and CDR2 is SVGAGI. Trimming stripped 0 bases from V and 0 bases from J, with 11 bases between. This CDR3 has 16 amino acids. The DNA of the CDR3 is TGTGCCAGCAGTTACTCGTTTCAAGACATGAACACTGAAGCTTTCTTT. Protein sequence: CASSYSFQDMNTEAFF.

The chain combines TRBV6-6 with TRBJ2-2, with D perhaps TRBD2 (6 bases). The length of the CDR3 is 15 residues. V was cut by 2 bases and J by 5 bases, with 12 bases left in between. Germline V gene lookup returns CDR1 MNHNY and CDR2 SVGAGI (reference sequence). The chain's CDR3 is CASSYEDGTTGELFF. The CDR3 DNA reads as TGTGCCAGCAGTTACGAGGACGGGACTACCGGGGAGCTGTTTTTT.

The chain uses TRBV6-6 and TRBJ2-3, with TRBD2 identical over 10 bases. Germline V gives CDR1 MNHNY, CDR2 SVGAGI (reference sequence). The trim removed 5 bases at V and 6 bases at J, leaving 8 bases unmatched. The CDR3 consists of 15 residues. In nucleotides, the CDR3 is TGTGCCAGCAGTGGGCAGCGGGGGGGCATGGATACGCAGTATTTT. Amino acids: CASSGQRGGMDTQYF.

This clone is a singleton in its sample. The chain joins TRBV7-2 to TRBJ2-3, with 11 bases that match TRBD2. This CDR3 region has 15 residues. Per germline, CDR1 SGHTA and CDR2 FQGNSA. Trimming removed 5 bases from V and 4 bases from J; junction bases left unmatched: 5. This chain's CDR3 is CASSILAGVADTQYF. CDR3 bases: TGTGCCAGCAGCATACTAGCGGGGGTGGCAGATACGCAGTATTTT.

V usage is TRBV28 and J usage is TRBJ2-5, with D tentatively TRBD1 (6 bases). The ends were cut back, 1 base at V and 0 bases at J, with 9 bases in the middle. Per germline, CDR1 MDHEN and CDR2 SYDVKM. The CDR3 is made up of 15 amino acids. CDR3 in amino acids: CASSLFRDNQETQYF. The CDR3 DNA is TGTGCCAGCAGTTTATTCCGGGACAACCAAGAGACCCAGTACTTC.